What follows are 32 T cell receptor beta chains derived from one specimen sequenced in a study of T cell clonotyping in hematopoietic cell transplantation. Sequencing was performed with immunoSEQ multiplex PCR; in TCRdb, only in-frame clones are kept and a portion is missing. Among approximately 14,000 clones listed, approximately 90% were seen once. The sequences come from PBMCs, collected 100 days after allogeneic stem cell transplant. The receptors stem from a male patient between 45 and 59 years old who had an allogeneic stem cell transplant from an unrelated donor, so T cells may come from the graft donor. Some clones in this sample may be carry-over from other donors' samples.

This clone was observed once. The chain links TRBV20-1 to TRBJ2-7; D remains unclear. Germline CDR1 is DFQATT and CDR2 is SNEGSKA (reference sequence). CDR3 length: 11 residues. The V end was cut by 3 bases, the J end by 1 base, with 4 bases between. Written as DNA, the CDR3 is TGCAGTGCTAGGGTTTCCTACGAGCAGTACTTC. Protein product: CSARVSYEQYF.

The rearrangement links TRBV5-4 to TRBJ1-1, with 7 bases aligning to TRBD1. The CDR3 runs 15 residues. V gave up 0 bases and J gave up 0 bases; unmatched junction bases: 2. Looked up from germline, CDR1 is SGHNT and CDR2 is YYREEE (reference sequence). CDR3 residues: CASSLGTGMNTEAFF. Here the CDR3 DNA reads TGTGCCAGCAGCTTGGGGACAGGAATGAACACTGAAGCTTTCTTT.

The chain recombines TRBV4-1 with TRBJ2-7; possible D gene TRBD2, 5 bases. Germline CDR1 and CDR2: MGHRA and YSYEKL. V was cut by 6 bases and J by 2 bases, with 14 bases left in between. The CDR3 runs 14 residues. The CDR3 nucleotides read TGCGCCAGCAGACGGAATACGGGGACCTACGAGCAGTACTTC. Amino acids: CASRRNTGTYEQYF.

The rearrangement joins TRBV5-4 to TRBJ2-1; 7 bases match TRBD2. The trim removed 4 bases at V and 7 bases at J, leaving 14 bases unmatched. Germline V gives CDR1 SGHNT, CDR2 YYREEE (reference sequence). The CDR3 covers 16 residues. As DNA, the CDR3 is TGTGCCAGCAGCCCTGGACTAGTGGGAGTCGAGAATGAGCAGTTCTTC. It specifies CASSPGLVGVENEQFF.

This clone was counted once. The rearrangement links TRBV7-2 to TRBJ2-1; D might be TRBD2 (5 bases). The CDR3 is made up of 13 amino acids. The germline V and J ends were trimmed by 5 bases and 9 bases, with 14 bases remaining between them. CDR1 SGHTA and CDR2 FQGNSA come from the germline V gene. Here the CDR3 reads CASSPDYFGEQFF. In nucleotides, the CDR3 is TGTGCCAGCAGCCCCGACTATTTTGGTGAGCAGTTCTTC.

The rearrangement uses TRBV5-8 and TRBJ1-2; possible D gene TRBD1, 5 bases. The germline V gene encodes CDR1 SGHTS and CDR2 YDEGEE. This CDR3 is 17 amino acids long. Trimming removed 3 bases at V and 9 bases at J, with 27 bases between. CDR3: CASSSAGDGRLLSSYTF. The CDR3 DNA is TGTGCCAGCAGCTCAGCGGGGGACGGCCGGCTCCTATCGAGCTACACCTTC.

The V and J genes are TRBV10-3 and TRBJ1-4; D unclear. Deletions cut 0 bases from V and 5 bases from J, with 4 bases between. The CDR3 has 13 amino acids. Germline CDR1 reads ENHRY; CDR2 reads SYGVKD. CDR3: CAISESVNEKLFF. In nucleotides, the CDR3 is TGTGCCATCAGTGAGTCCGTGAATGAAAAACTGTTTTTT.

The V gene is TRBV5-8, the J gene TRBJ2-2; D is perhaps TRBD1 or TRBD2 (5 bases each). CDR1 and CDR2 from the germline V gene are SGHTS and YDEGEE. The CDR3 sequence is 14 residues long. The V end was cut by 5 bases, the J end by 6 bases, with 14 bases between. This CDR3 reads CASRSRGRPGELFF. The CDR3, as DNA: TGTGCCAGCAGGTCTCGGGGCCGACCCGGGGAGCTGTTTTTT.

The rearrangement uses TRBV11-2 and TRBJ2-3; 7 bases agree with TRBD2. The CDR3 runs to 16 residues. V gave up 5 bases and J gave up 6 bases; unmatched junction bases: 14. Per germline, CDR1 SGHAT and CDR2 FQNNGV. CDR3 DNA: TGTGCCAGCAGCCGGGGGGTGAGCGAAAGGTTGGATACGCAGTATTTT. Its translation: CASSRGVSERLDTQYF.

The J gene is TRBJ1-1, the V gene TRBV4-3; the match to TRBD1 covers 9 bases. With 3 bases clipped from V and 5 bases from J, the junction kept 7 bases outside the gene matches. The CDR3 is 15 residues long. Germline loops: CDR1 LGHNA, CDR2 YSLEER. The chain's CDR3 is CASSQLGQGITEAFF. The CDR3 DNA reads TGCGCCAGCAGCCAGCTCGGACAGGGGATAACTGAAGCTTTCTTT.

V and J are TRBV6-1 and TRBJ1-2; weak D call: TRBD1 (5 bases). Germline V lookup: CDR1 MNHNS, CDR2 SASEGT. Trimming pared 7 bases from V and 7 bases from J, leaving 16 bases between. CDR3 length: 13 amino acids. DNA for the CDR3: TGTGCCAGCAAAACAAACGGGGCCGTTGGCTACACCTTC. Protein: CASKTNGAVGYTF.

The table lists this clone with a few counts. The J gene is TRBJ1-2, the V gene TRBV5-6, with 7 positions matching TRBD1. The CDR3 spans 13 residues. CDR1 and CDR2 from the germline V gene are SGHDT and YYEEEE. With 4 bases clipped from V and 5 bases from J, the junction kept 5 bases outside the gene matches. The CDR3 DNA sequence: TGTGCCAGCAGCAAGGGACAGCTTTATGGCTACACCTTC. It is translated as CASSKGQLYGYTF.

This chain's CDR3 is CASSPGRPNTEAFF. CDR3 nucleotide sequence: TGTGCCAGCTCACCGGGACGGCCCAACACTGAAGCTTTCTTT. The chain has TRBV18 and TRBJ1-1; possibly TRBD1 for D (5 bases). This CDR3 region has 14 residues. Trimming stripped 3 bases from V and 2 bases from J, with 10 bases between. Germline V gene data show CDR1 as KGHSH and CDR2 as LQKENI.

This chain connects TRBV2 to TRBJ1-2; 8 nucleotides line up with TRBD1. V was pared by 3 bases and J by 4 bases, with 7 bases of the junction left unmatched. This CDR3 region has 15 residues. Germline CDR1 reads SNHLY; CDR2 reads FYNNEI. The CDR3 DNA reads as TGTGCCAGCAGTGAGAGGGACAGGAGGACCTATGGCTACACCTTC. This sequence encodes CASSERDRRTYGYTF.

The chain uses TRBV4-1 and TRBJ2-2; a weak D match, TRBD2 (5 bases). V was trimmed by 0 bases and J by 5 bases, leaving 10 bases between them. The CDR3 runs to 15 residues. Germline CDR1 reads MGHRA; CDR2 reads YSYEKL. DNA of the CDR3: TGCGCCAGCAGCCAAGACGGGAAGGATACCGGGGAGCTGTTTTTT. Its protein product is CASSQDGKDTGELFF.

V and J are TRBV19 and TRBJ1-5, with a possible D match to TRBD1 (5 bases). V lost 6 bases and J 9 bases, leaving 18 bases between the germline ends. The CDR3 contains 14 residues. Germline V lookup: CDR1 LNHDA, CDR2 SQIVND (reference sequence). In DNA form, the CDR3 reads TGTGCCAGTAGGAATCCCGGTGGGGGTACGCCCCAGCATTTT. Protein sequence: CASRNPGGGTPQHF.

J is TRBJ2-3 and V is TRBV6-1, with 8 bases identical to TRBD1. With 5 bases clipped from V and 2 bases from J, the junction kept 3 bases outside the gene matches. Germline loops: CDR1 MNHNS, CDR2 SASEGT. The CDR3 runs to 14 residues. CDR3 sequence: CASSRTGYTDTQYF. As DNA, the CDR3 is TGTGCCAGCAGTCGGACAGGGTACACAGATACGCAGTATTTT.

The gene calls are TRBV6-1 and TRBJ1-2; D is unclear. Trimming removed 3 bases at V and 5 bases at J, with 16 bases between. Germline V CDR1 and CDR2: MNHNS, SASEGT. The length of the CDR3 is 15 residues. CDR3 DNA: TGTGCCAGCAGTGATATTGGTCAGGCGCGATATGGCTACACCTTC. Protein: CASSDIGQARYGYTF.

The chain combines TRBV7-2 with TRBJ2-7, with 9 bases identical to TRBD2. Trimming took 5 bases from V and 0 from J; bases not matched to a gene: 8. Per germline, CDR1 SGHTA and CDR2 FQGNSA. The CDR3 length is 16 residues. CDR3 in amino acids: CASSTFSGGLSYEQYF. Written as DNA, the CDR3 is TGTGCCAGCAGCACTTTTAGCGGGGGCCTCTCCTACGAGCAGTACTTC. The full variable domain, rest sourced from reference TRBV7-2 and TRBJ2-7, is GAGVSQSPSNKVTEKGKDVELRCDPISGHTALYWYRQSLGQGLEFLIYFQGNSAPDKSGLPSDRFSAERTGGSVSTLTIQRTQQEDSAVYLCASSTFSGGLSYEQYFGPGTRLTVT.

The chain is built from TRBV14 and TRBJ1-1; D unresolved. Per the germline V gene, CDR1 is SGHDN and CDR2 is FVKESK. Trimming shortened V by 4 bases and J by 0 bases, and 6 bases separated the two germline ends. The CDR3 sequence is 13 residues long. This chain's CDR3 is CASSPSMNTEAFF. CDR3 nucleotide sequence: TGTGCCAGCAGCCCGTCCATGAACACTGAAGCTTTCTTT.

The V gene is TRBV11-2, the J gene TRBJ2-7; D remains ambiguous. V was clipped by 1 base and J by 2 bases, with 6 bases between them. Germline V gene data show CDR1 as SGHAT and CDR2 as FQNNGV. The CDR3 consists of 13 residues. The CDR3 sequence is CASSLVGPYEQYF. For the CDR3, the DNA is TGTGCCAGCAGCTTAGTGGGCCCCTACGAGCAGTACTTC.

The CDR3: CASSYQGASSEQYF. The CDR3 DNA follows: TGCGCCAGCAGCTATCAGGGGGCATCGAGCGAGCAGTACTTC. This sequence joins TRBV5-1 and TRBJ2-7, with 8 bases that match TRBD1. Germline CDR1 reads SGHRS; CDR2 reads YFSETQ. This CDR3 has 14 amino acids. The V segment lost 3 bases and the J segment 6 bases; nucleotides outside the gene matches: 8. The full variable domain, in which reference TRBV5-1 and TRBJ2-7 provide the parts outside the CDR3, is KAGVTQTPRYLIKTRGQQVTLSCSPISGHRSVSWYQQTPGQGLQFLFEYFSETQRNKGNFPGRFSGRQFSNSRSEMNVSTLELGDSALYLCASSYQGASSEQYFGPGTRLTVT.

This clone has only one observation. V is TRBV7-6 and J is TRBJ2-1, with 9 bases identical to TRBD2. The germline V gene encodes CDR1 SGHVS and CDR2 FNYEAQ. The CDR3 sequence is 16 residues long. Unmatched junction bases numbered 11, after V lost 4 bases and J lost 7 bases. The CDR3 DNA sequence: TGTGCCAGCAGCTCCTGGATGCGGGGGGGCCCGAATGAGCAGTTCTTC. Protein: CASSSWMRGGPNEQFF. Full variable domain (outside the CDR3, taken from reference TRBV7-6 and TRBJ2-1): GAGVSQSPRYKVTKRGQDVALRCDPISGHVSLYWYRQALGQGPEFLTYFNYEAQQDKSGLPNDRFSAERPEGSISTLTIQRTEQRDSAMYRCASSSWMRGGPNEQFFGPGTRLTVL.

This clone is a singleton in its sample. This chain joins TRBV6-5 and TRBJ2-7; 11 nucleotides match TRBD2. The V gene's germline CDR1 is MNHEY and CDR2 SVGAGI. Trimming at V came to 6 bases and at J to 3 bases, leaving 7 bases not matched to a gene. The CDR3 is 15 residues long. The CDR3 region has the DNA TGTGCCAGCAGCCTACTAGCGGGGGCCGACTACGAGCAGTACTTC. Residues: CASSLLAGADYEQYF.

This chain links TRBV5-6 with TRBJ2-1; TRBD1 matches at 8 bases. The length of the CDR3 is 15 residues. In germline, CDR1 is SGHDT, CDR2 YYEEEE. J lost 3 bases, V lost 4 bases, and 6 bases had no gene match. CDR3 sequence reads: CASSPGQGLYNEQFF. CDR3 DNA: TGTGCCAGCAGCCCCGGACAGGGCCTCTACAATGAGCAGTTCTTC.

The chain uses TRBV18 and TRBJ1-5, with TRBD1 matching 7 bases. V was pared by 5 bases and J by 2 bases, with 6 bases of the junction left unmatched. Looked up from germline, CDR1 is KGHSH and CDR2 is LQKENI. The CDR3 is 15 amino acids. In DNA, the CDR3 is TGTGCCAGCTCAGTCAGAGACAGGGGCAATCAGCCCCAGCATTTT. Its protein product is CASSVRDRGNQPQHF.

The chain combines TRBV11-2 with TRBJ1-5, with D perhaps matching TRBD1 (6 bases). The V gene lost 5 bases and the J gene lost 0 bases, with 14 bases spanning the gap. The length of the CDR3 is 16 residues. The germline gives CDR1 SGHAT, CDR2 FQNNGV. CDR3 in amino acids: CASSQGYGHSNQPQHF. The CDR3 bases are TGTGCCAGCAGCCAGGGGTATGGACATAGCAATCAGCCCCAGCATTTT. Full variable domain (missing parts from reference TRBV11-2 and TRBJ1-5): EAGVAQSPRYKIIEKRQSVAFWCNPISGHATLYWYQQILGQGPKLLIQFQNNGVVDDSQLPKDRFSAERLKGVDSTLKIQPAKLEDSAVYLCASSQGYGHSNQPQHFGDGTRLSIL.

The chain recombines TRBV19 with TRBJ1-5; no clear D. Germline CDR1 is LNHDA and CDR2 is SQIVND (reference sequence). The CDR3 runs to 14 residues. The ends were cut back, 6 bases at V and 2 bases at J, with 11 bases in the middle. CDR3 region: CASRQKRGNQPQHF. The CDR3 nucleotides are TGTGCCAGTAGGCAGAAGCGAGGCAATCAGCCCCAGCATTTT.

This clone was seen a single time. The V gene is TRBV18, the J gene TRBJ2-3, with D perhaps TRBD1 (5 bases). The ends were cut back, 2 bases at V and 7 bases at J, with 10 bases in the middle. Per the germline V gene, CDR1 is KGHSH and CDR2 is LQKENI. The CDR3 is 13 amino acids. The CDR3, as DNA: TGTGCCAGCTCACCAGAGCAGGGAAATACGCAGTATTTT. Amino acids: CASSPEQGNTQYF.

The V call is TRBV27, the J call TRBJ2-5; the D is unclear. Germline-derived CDR1 and CDR2 are MNHEY and SMNVEV (reference sequence). CDR3 length equals 13 residues. Trimming stripped 3 bases from V and 0 bases from J, with 5 bases between. In nucleotides, the CDR3 is TGTGCCAGCAGTTTTCAAGACCAAGAGACCCAGTACTTC. This gives the protein CASSFQDQETQYF.

The chain recombines TRBV19 with TRBJ2-5; the D is unclear. The germline V and J ends were trimmed by 1 base and 2 bases, with 5 bases remaining between them. Per germline, CDR1 LNHDA and CDR2 SQIVND (reference sequence). The CDR3 has 13 residues. This chain's CDR3 is CASSIVSQETQYF. CDR3 DNA: TGTGCCAGTAGTATAGTCAGTCAAGAGACCCAGTACTTC.

V is TRBV4-3 and J is TRBJ1-2; 7 bases map to TRBD1. The V gene's germline CDR1 is LGHNA and CDR2 YSLEER. After removal of 0 bases from V and 7 bases from J, the junction contained 8 bases not matched to a gene. This CDR3 is built from 15 residues. CDR3 nucleotides: TGCGCCAGCAGCCAAGATCGACAGGGATGGGGTGGCTACACCTTC. Translated: CASSQDRQGWGGYTF.